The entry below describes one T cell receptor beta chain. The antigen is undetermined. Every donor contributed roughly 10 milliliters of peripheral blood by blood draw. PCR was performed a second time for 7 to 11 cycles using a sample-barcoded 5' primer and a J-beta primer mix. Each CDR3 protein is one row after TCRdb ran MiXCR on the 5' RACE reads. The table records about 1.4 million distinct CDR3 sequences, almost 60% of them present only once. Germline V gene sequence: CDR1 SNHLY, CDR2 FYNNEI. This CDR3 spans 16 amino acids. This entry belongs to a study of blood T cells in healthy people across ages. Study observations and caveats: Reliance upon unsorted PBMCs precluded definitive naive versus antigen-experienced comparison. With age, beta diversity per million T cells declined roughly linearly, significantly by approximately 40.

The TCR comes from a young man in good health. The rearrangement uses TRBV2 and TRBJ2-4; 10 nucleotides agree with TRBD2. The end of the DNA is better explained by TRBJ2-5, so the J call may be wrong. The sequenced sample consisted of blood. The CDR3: CASSPGLAEVQETQYF. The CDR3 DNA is TGTGCCAGCAGCCCAGGACTAGCGGAGGTACAAGAGACCCAGTACTTC.